One sample yielded the 12 T cell receptor beta chains listed below, sequenced in a study of cytomegalovirus exposure and HLA in healthy donors. Use of 60 Vbeta and 13 Jbeta primers characterized the PCR. The assay was immunoSEQ multiplex PCR, and TCRdb's table has in-frame clones only and misses some. The top ten hold around 2.5% of the sample, which has about 140,000 clones, 70% to 90% seen once. The material sequenced was PBMCs. These receptors all stem from a man aged 45 to 65 in good health and CMV-seronegative.

V is TRBV5-4 and J is TRBJ1-1; 10 bases line up with TRBD1. The germline gives CDR1 SGHNT, CDR2 YYREEE (reference sequence). The CDR3 consists of 15 residues. J was trimmed by 7 bases and V by 3 bases; bases with no gene match: 9. CDR3 DNA sequence: TGTGCCAGCAGCTGGCTAGGGACAGGGGCCGTTGAAGCTTTCTTT. It translates to CASSWLGTGAVEAFF.

This clone showed up just a few times. This sequence joins TRBV25-1 and TRBJ1-2; D is perhaps TRBD1 (6 bases). The CDR3 sequence is 15 residues long. CDR1 MGHDK and CDR2 SYGVNS come from the germline V gene. V was shortened by 2 bases and J by 8 bases, with 18 bases between the two germline ends. CDR3 sequence reads: CASSEPGPGVRGYTF. For the CDR3, the DNA is TGTGCCAGCAGTGAACCGGGACCAGGGGTGAGAGGCTACACCTTC.

This clone came up once. The chain joins TRBV30 to TRBJ1-2; the D gene is possibly TRBD1 (5 bases). This CDR3 comprises 14 residues. Trimming removed 2 bases from V and 1 base from J, with 11 bases in between. The V gene's germline CDR1 is GTSNPN and CDR2 SVGIG (reference sequence). The CDR3 is CAWSPHRFNYGYTF. As DNA, the CDR3 is TGTGCCTGGAGTCCACACAGGTTTAACTATGGCTACACCTTC.

This clone was counted a single time. The chain recombines TRBV9 with TRBJ2-7; 7 nucleotides match TRBD1. The V gene's germline CDR1 is SGDLS and CDR2 YYNGEE. CDR3 length: 13 amino acids. V lost 7 bases, J lost 3 bases, and 7 bases stayed unmatched. Here the CDR3 reads CASAGTANYEQYF. In DNA, the CDR3 is TGTGCCAGCGCCGGGACAGCAAACTACGAGCAGTACTTC.

The J gene is TRBJ1-1, the V gene TRBV28; TRBD1 aligns across 8 bases. Germline loops: CDR1 MDHEN, CDR2 SYDVKM. Losses at the gene ends were 6 bases for V and 1 base for J; bases not matched to a gene: 7. There are 15 residues in the CDR3. CDR3 DNA: TGTGCCAGCAGAAAACAGGGGGTACCGAACACTGAAGCTTTCTTT. Amino acids: CASRKQGVPNTEAFF. Full variable domain (outside the CDR3, taken from reference TRBV28 and TRBJ1-1): DVKVTQSSRYLVKRTGEKVFLECVQDMDHENMFWYRQDPGLGLRLIYFSYDVKMKEKGDIPEGYSVSREKKERFSLILESASTNQTSMYLCASRKQGVPNTEAFFGQGTRLTVV.

The gene calls are TRBV28 and TRBJ1-1; D is possibly TRBD1 (6 bases). The V gene lost 5 bases and the J gene lost 1 base, with 14 bases spanning the gap. Looked up from germline, CDR1 is MDHEN and CDR2 is SYDVKM. The CDR3 is 15 residues long. The CDR3: CASSIRQESNTEAFF. The CDR3 nucleotides read TGTGCCAGCAGTATACGACAGGAATCGAACACTGAAGCTTTCTTT.

The rearrangement uses TRBV27 and TRBJ1-2; 8 bases line up with TRBD1. The CDR3 is 16 amino acids. Germline CDR1 and CDR2: MNHEY and SMNVEV (reference sequence). V lost 5 bases to trimming and J lost 2 bases; unmatched junction nucleotides: 10. The CDR3 loop reads CASSPSRTGYNYGYTF. Written as DNA, the CDR3 is TGTGCCAGCAGTCCTTCTCGGACAGGGTACAACTATGGCTACACCTTC.

This clone was recorded only once. V usage is TRBV18 and J usage is TRBJ1-2; D gene uncertain. With 1 base removed from V and 4 bases from J, the gap between germline ends came to 10 bases. Germline V gene sequence: CDR1 KGHSH, CDR2 LQKENI. There are 14 residues in the CDR3. The CDR3 region is CASSPRARIYGYTF. The DNA of the CDR3 is TGTGCCAGCTCACCACGGGCACGGATCTATGGCTACACCTTC.

This chain joins TRBV19 and TRBJ2-5, with 15 bases identical to TRBD2. The CDR3 contains 16 residues. Germline V CDR1 and CDR2: LNHDA, SQIVND (reference sequence). The ends lost 5 bases at V and 4 bases at J; junction bases unmatched: 5. CDR3 sequence: CASSHGTSGGSETQYF. The CDR3 DNA follows: TGTGCCAGTAGTCACGGGACTAGCGGGGGGTCAGAGACCCAGTACTTC. The complete variable domain, with remaining parts taken from reference TRBV19 and TRBJ2-5, reads DGGITQSPKYLFRKEGQNVTLSCEQNLNHDAMYWYRQDPGQGLRLIYYSQIVNDFQKGDIAEGYSVSREKKESFPLTVTSAQKNPTAFYLCASSHGTSGGSETQYFGPGTRLLVL.

This chain links TRBV19 with TRBJ2-5, with 10 bases that match TRBD2. The CDR3 sequence is 16 residues long. Germline CDR1 LNHDA, CDR2 SQIVND (reference sequence). J was trimmed by 5 bases and V by 4 bases; bases with no gene match: 10. The CDR3: CASSTQAGGLVETQYF. CDR3 coding DNA: TGTGCCAGTAGTACTCAAGCGGGAGGGCTTGTTGAGACCCAGTACTTC.

V and J are TRBV5-4 and TRBJ1-2; no clear D. Trimming shortened V by 3 bases and J by 8 bases, and 17 bases separated the two germline ends. The CDR3 sequence is 14 residues long. Germline assignment: CDR1 SGHNT and CDR2 YYREEE (reference sequence). In DNA form, the CDR3 reads TGTGCCAGCAGCTCAGGCGCGTCCCGTGGCGGCTACACCTTC. Translating it yields CASSSGASRGGYTF. Full variable domain (missing parts from reference TRBV5-4 and TRBJ1-2): ETGVTQSPTHLIKTRGQQVTLRCSSQSGHNTVSWYQQALGQGPQFIFQYYREEENGRGNFPPRFSGLQFPNYSSELNVNALELDDSALYLCASSSGASRGGYTFGSGTRLTVV.

This chain joins TRBV7-9 and TRBJ2-3; 7 nucleotides line up with TRBD1. Germline V gives CDR1 SEHNR, CDR2 FQNEAQ (reference sequence). After removal of 5 bases from V and 1 base from J, the junction contained 6 bases not matched to a gene. The CDR3 sequence is 15 residues long. CDR3 DNA sequence: TGTGCCAGCAGCGTACAGGGGCTGGGCACAGATACGCAGTATTTT. Protein product: CASSVQGLGTDTQYF.